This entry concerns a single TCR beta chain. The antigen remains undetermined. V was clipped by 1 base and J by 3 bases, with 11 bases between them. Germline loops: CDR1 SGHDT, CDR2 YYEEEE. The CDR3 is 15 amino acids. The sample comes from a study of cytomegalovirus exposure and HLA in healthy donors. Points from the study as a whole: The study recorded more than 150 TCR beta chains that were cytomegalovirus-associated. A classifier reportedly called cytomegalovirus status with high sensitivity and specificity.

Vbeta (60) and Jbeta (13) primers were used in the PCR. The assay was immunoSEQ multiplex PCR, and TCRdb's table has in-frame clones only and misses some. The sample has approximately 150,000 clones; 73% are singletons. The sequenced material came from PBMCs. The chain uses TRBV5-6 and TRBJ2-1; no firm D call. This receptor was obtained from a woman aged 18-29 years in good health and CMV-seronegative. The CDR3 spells CASSLIQLNYNEQFF. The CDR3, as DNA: TGTGCCAGCAGCTTGATTCAACTGAACTACAATGAGCAGTTCTTC.